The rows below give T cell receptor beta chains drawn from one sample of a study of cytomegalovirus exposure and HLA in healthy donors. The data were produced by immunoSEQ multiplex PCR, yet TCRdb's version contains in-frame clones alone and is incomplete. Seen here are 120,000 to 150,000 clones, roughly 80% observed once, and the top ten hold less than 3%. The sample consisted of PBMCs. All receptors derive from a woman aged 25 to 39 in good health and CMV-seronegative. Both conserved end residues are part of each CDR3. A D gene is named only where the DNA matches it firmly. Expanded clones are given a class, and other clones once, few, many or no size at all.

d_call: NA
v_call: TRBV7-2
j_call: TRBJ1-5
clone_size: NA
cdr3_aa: CASSPVSRQPQHF
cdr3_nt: TGTGCCAGCAGCCCCGTTAGCCGTCAGCCCCAGCATTTT

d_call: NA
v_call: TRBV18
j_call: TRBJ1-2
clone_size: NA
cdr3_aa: CASSPLYGYTF
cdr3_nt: TGTGCCAGCTCACCCCTCTATGGCTACACCTTC

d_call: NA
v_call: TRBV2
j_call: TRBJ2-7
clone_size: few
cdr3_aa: CASLSDRSSYEQYF
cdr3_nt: TGTGCCAGCCTGAGTGACAGGAGCTCCTACGAGCAGTACTTC

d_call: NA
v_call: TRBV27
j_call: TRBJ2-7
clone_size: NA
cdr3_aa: CASSLPDSYEQYF
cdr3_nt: TGTGCCAGCAGTTTACCGGACAGCTACGAGCAGTACTTC

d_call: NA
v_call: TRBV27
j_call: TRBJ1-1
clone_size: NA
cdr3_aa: CASSLLGGMNTEAFF
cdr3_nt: TGTGCCAGCAGTTTACTCGGCGGAATGAACACTGAAGCTTTCTTT

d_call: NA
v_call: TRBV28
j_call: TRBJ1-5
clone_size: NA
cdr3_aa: CASRPFPGNSNQPQHF
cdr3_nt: TGTGCCAGCAGGCCGTTTCCGGGTAATAGCAATCAGCCCCAGCATTTT

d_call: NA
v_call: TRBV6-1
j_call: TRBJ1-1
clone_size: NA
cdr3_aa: CASLPGAVSTEAFF
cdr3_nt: TGTGCCAGCCTACCAGGGGCCGTGAGCACTGAAGCTTTCTTT

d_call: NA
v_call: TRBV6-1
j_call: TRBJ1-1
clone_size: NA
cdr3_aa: CASSEASVMNTEAFF
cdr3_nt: TGTGCCAGCAGTGAAGCGTCAGTCATGAACACTGAAGCTTTCTTT

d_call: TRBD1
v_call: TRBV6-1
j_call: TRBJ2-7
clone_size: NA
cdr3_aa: CASSEEIFGDRSYEQYF
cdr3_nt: TGTGCCAGCAGTGAAGAGATTTTCGGGGACAGGTCCTACGAGCAGTACTTC

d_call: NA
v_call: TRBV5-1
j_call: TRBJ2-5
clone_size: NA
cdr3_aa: CASSPDGNQETQYF
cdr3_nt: TGCGCCAGCAGCCCGGACGGGAACCAAGAGACCCAGTACTTC

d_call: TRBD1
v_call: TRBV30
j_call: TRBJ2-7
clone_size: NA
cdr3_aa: CAWSSRDREYEQYF
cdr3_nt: TGTGCCTGGAGTTCCCGGGACAGGGAATACGAGCAGTACTTC

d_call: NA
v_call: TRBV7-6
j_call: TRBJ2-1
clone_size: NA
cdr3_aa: CASSLDAVYNEQFF
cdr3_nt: TGTGCCAGCAGCTTAGATGCGGTCTACAATGAGCAGTTCTTC

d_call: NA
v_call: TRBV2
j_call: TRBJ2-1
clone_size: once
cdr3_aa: CASAVYQGGEQFF
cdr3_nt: TGTGCCAGCGCCGTTTATCAGGGTGGCGAGCAGTTCTTC

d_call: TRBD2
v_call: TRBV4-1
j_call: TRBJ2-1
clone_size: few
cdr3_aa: CASSQGLAGSYNEQFF
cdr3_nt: TGCGCCAGCAGCCAAGGGCTAGCGGGATCCTACAATGAGCAGTTCTTC

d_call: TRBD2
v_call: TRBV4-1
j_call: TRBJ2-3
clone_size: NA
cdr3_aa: CASSLHRLAVITDTQYF
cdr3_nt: TGCGCCAGCAGCCTACACCGACTAGCGGTGATCACAGATACGCAGTATTTT

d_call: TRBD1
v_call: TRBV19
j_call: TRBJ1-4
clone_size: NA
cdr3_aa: CATGQGNEKLFF
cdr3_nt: TGTGCCACGGGACAGGGGAATGAAAAACTGTTTTTT

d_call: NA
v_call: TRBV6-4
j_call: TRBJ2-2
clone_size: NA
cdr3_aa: CASSGTDTGELFF
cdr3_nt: TGTGCCAGCAGTGGGACAGACACCGGGGAGCTGTTTTTT

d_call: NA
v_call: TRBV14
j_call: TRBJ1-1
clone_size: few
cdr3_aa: CASSQGGGLAAQMNTEAFF
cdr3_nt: TGTGCCAGCAGCCAAGGAGGCGGTCTGGCAGCTCAAATGAACACTGAAGCTTTCTTT

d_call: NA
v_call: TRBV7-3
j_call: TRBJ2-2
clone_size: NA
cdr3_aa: CASSFGQNTGELFF
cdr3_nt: TGTGCCAGCAGCTTTGGACAGAACACCGGGGAGCTGTTTTTT

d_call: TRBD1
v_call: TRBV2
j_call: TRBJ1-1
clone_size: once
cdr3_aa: CASRGGQGRDTEAFF
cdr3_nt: TGTGCCAGCAGGGGGGGACAGGGCCGAGACACTGAAGCTTTCTTT

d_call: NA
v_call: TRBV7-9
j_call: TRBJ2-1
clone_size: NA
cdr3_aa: CASSLTGQYNEQFF
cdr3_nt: TGTGCCAGCAGCTTAACAGGGCAATACAATGAGCAGTTCTTC

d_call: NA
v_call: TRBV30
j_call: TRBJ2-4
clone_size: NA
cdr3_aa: CAWTPGVAKNIQYF
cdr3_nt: TGTGCCTGGACCCCCGGGGTAGCCAAAAACATTCAGTACTTC

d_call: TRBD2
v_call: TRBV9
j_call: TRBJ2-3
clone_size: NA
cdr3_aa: CASSPGLARDTQYF
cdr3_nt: TGTGCCAGCAGCCCAGGACTAGCAAGAGATACGCAGTATTTT

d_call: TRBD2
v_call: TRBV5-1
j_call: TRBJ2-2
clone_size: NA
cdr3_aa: CASRGLAGGRSTGELFF
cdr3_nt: TGCGCCAGCAGGGGACTAGCGGGAGGAAGAAGTACCGGGGAGCTGTTTTTT

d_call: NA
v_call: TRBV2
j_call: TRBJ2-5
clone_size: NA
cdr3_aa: CASGRGYQETQYF
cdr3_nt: TGTGCCAGCGGGAGGGGGTACCAAGAGACCCAGTACTTC

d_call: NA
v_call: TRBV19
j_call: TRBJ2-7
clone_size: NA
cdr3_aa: CASRTGYYEQYF
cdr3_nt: TGTGCCAGTAGGACAGGATACTACGAGCAGTACTTC

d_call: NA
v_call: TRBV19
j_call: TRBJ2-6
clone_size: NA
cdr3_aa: CASSIRRSSGANVLTF
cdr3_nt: TGTGCCAGTAGTATTCGTCGTAGCTCTGGGGCCAACGTCCTGACTTTC

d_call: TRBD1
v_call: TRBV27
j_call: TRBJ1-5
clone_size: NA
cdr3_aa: CASKDRVGYQPQHF
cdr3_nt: TGTGCCAGCAAAGACAGGGTCGGCTACCAGCCCCAGCATTTT